The source of this TCR beta chain is a study of cytomegalovirus exposure and HLA in healthy donors. Researchers ran the PCR with 60 Vbeta and 13 Jbeta primers. Repertoires were generated with immunoSEQ multiplex PCR, while TCRdb's copy carries only in-frame clones and drops some. In the table there are 120,000 or so clones, about three quarters of which are singletons. Notes on this clone: Its antigen is currently unknown.

Notes on the study in general: Some TCR beta chains (roughly 160 of them) were listed as cytomegalovirus-associated. V- and J-gene trimming of TCR beta was linked (in a later analysis) to a missense DCLRE1C variant.

Germline lookup yields CDR1 SGDLS and CDR2 YYNGEE. The CDR3 loop spans 13 amino acids. Trimming took 0 bases from V and 5 from J, leaving 8 bases between them. The source material was PBMCs. The clonotype was recovered from a man in his thirties or forties in good health and CMV-seronegative. J is TRBJ1-1 and V is TRBV9; possibly TRBD1 for D (5 bases). The CDR3 protein is CASSVGGRTEAFF. Here the CDR3 DNA reads TGTGCCAGCAGCGTAGGGGGGAGGACTGAAGCTTTCTTT.